The rows below give T cell receptor beta chains drawn from one sample of a study of cytomegalovirus exposure and HLA in healthy donors. Sequenced by immunoSEQ multiplex PCR; TCRdb stores in-frame clones only, minus some. The data hold about 120,000 clones, with 8.5% to 9% observed a single time. Sample: PBMCs. The receptor source for this set is a woman aged 40 to 50 in good health and CMV-seropositive. Each CDR3 is given with its conserved first and last residue. D genes are given only for firm matches. Clone size is given for some rows only: seen once, a few or many times, or a class if the clone is expanded.

D gene: TRBD1
clone size: few
V gene: TRBV28
J gene: TRBJ1-3
CDR3 protein: CASSFPRGLGNTIYF
CDR3 DNA: TGTGCCAGCAGTTTCCCAAGGGGGCTAGGAAACACCATATATTTT

D gene: NA
clone size: NA
V gene: TRBV18
J gene: TRBJ2-7
CDR3 protein: CASSPLPYEQYF
CDR3 DNA: TGTGCCAGCTCACCACTCCCGTACGAGCAGTACTTC

D gene: NA
clone size: few
V gene: TRBV7-8
J gene: TRBJ2-7
CDR3 protein: CASSIRQDSYEQYF
CDR3 DNA: TGTGCCAGCAGCATCAGACAGGACTCCTACGAGCAGTACTTC

D gene: TRBD1
clone size: NA
V gene: TRBV6-5
J gene: TRBJ2-2
CDR3 protein: CASSYTGGFTGELFF
CDR3 DNA: TGTGCCAGCAGTTACACAGGGGGCTTCACCGGGGAGCTGTTTTTT

D gene: NA
clone size: few
V gene: TRBV7-6
J gene: TRBJ1-2
CDR3 protein: CASSLDGGTANYGYTF
CDR3 DNA: TGTGCCAGCAGCTTAGACGGCGGGACCGCCAACTATGGCTACACCTTC

D gene: TRBD2
clone size: NA
V gene: TRBV5-1
J gene: TRBJ2-2
CDR3 protein: CASSWAGTRNTGELFF
CDR3 DNA: TGCGCCAGCAGCTGGGCCGGGACTAGGAACACCGGGGAGCTGTTTTTT

D gene: NA
clone size: few
V gene: TRBV6-1
J gene: TRBJ2-5
CDR3 protein: CASSEPGRETQYF
CDR3 DNA: TGTGCCAGCAGTGAACCAGGGCGCGAGACCCAGTACTTC

D gene: TRBD2
clone size: NA
V gene: TRBV10-1
J gene: TRBJ2-3
CDR3 protein: CASSESTGGHVDTQYF
CDR3 DNA: TGCGCCAGCAGTGAGTCAACGGGGGGGCACGTAGATACGCAGTATTTT

D gene: NA
clone size: few
V gene: TRBV6-1
J gene: TRBJ1-1
CDR3 protein: CASSRYLEGNTEAFF
CDR3 DNA: TGTGCCAGCAGCCGCTACTTGGAGGGAAACACTGAAGCTTTCTTT

D gene: NA
clone size: NA
V gene: TRBV4-2
J gene: TRBJ1-5
CDR3 protein: CASSQDQFSGGGNQPQHF
CDR3 DNA: TGTGCCAGCAGCCAAGATCAGTTCAGCGGGGGCGGAAATCAGCCCCAGCATTTT

D gene: TRBD1
clone size: few
V gene: TRBV11-1
J gene: TRBJ2-7
CDR3 protein: CASSVGQRYEQYF
CDR3 DNA: TGTGCCAGCAGCGTGGGACAGAGGTACGAGCAGTACTTC

D gene: TRBD1
clone size: few
V gene: TRBV9
J gene: TRBJ1-4
CDR3 protein: CASSRGGGTVEKLFF
CDR3 DNA: TGTGCCAGCAGTCGAGGAGGGGGGACAGTCGAAAAACTGTTTTTT

D gene: NA
clone size: few
V gene: TRBV29-1
J gene: TRBJ2-1
CDR3 protein: CSVELYNEQFF
CDR3 DNA: TGCAGCGTTGAGTTATACAATGAGCAGTTCTTC

D gene: NA
clone size: NA
V gene: TRBV6-1
J gene: TRBJ1-3
CDR3 protein: CASSEPGQLSGNTIYF
CDR3 DNA: TGTGCCAGCAGTGAACCTGGGCAACTCTCTGGAAACACCATATATTTT

D gene: NA
clone size: few
V gene: TRBV2
J gene: TRBJ2-7
CDR3 protein: CASSEQGHSYEQYF
CDR3 DNA: TGTGCCAGCAGTGAACAGGGGCACTCCTACGAGCAGTACTTC

D gene: TRBD2
clone size: NA
V gene: TRBV18
J gene: TRBJ2-1
CDR3 protein: CASSRTGTSGYNEQFF
CDR3 DNA: TGTGCCAGCTCACGAACCGGGACTAGCGGCTACAATGAGCAGTTCTTC

D gene: TRBD1
clone size: few
V gene: TRBV11-2
J gene: TRBJ1-6
CDR3 protein: CASSLGETGGPSPLHF
CDR3 DNA: TGTGCCAGCAGCTTAGGGGAAACAGGGGGCCCTTCACCCCTCCACTTT

D gene: NA
clone size: few
V gene: TRBV30
J gene: TRBJ1-2
CDR3 protein: CAWSTDNLNYGYTF
CDR3 DNA: TGTGCCTGGAGTACGGACAACCTAAACTATGGCTACACCTTC

D gene: NA
clone size: NA
V gene: TRBV23-1
J gene: TRBJ2-5
CDR3 protein: CASSPSQGEKTQYF
CDR3 DNA: TGCGCCAGCAGTCCGTCACAGGGTGAAAAGACCCAGTACTTC

D gene: NA
clone size: few
V gene: TRBV2
J gene: TRBJ2-1
CDR3 protein: CASRWRSGIQYNEQFF
CDR3 DNA: TGTGCCAGCAGGTGGCGTTCAGGGATACAATACAATGAGCAGTTCTTC

D gene: TRBD1
clone size: NA
V gene: TRBV9
J gene: TRBJ1-1
CDR3 protein: CASSTRDRDIEAFF
CDR3 DNA: TGTGCCAGCAGCACCCGGGACAGGGATATTGAAGCTTTCTTT

D gene: TRBD1
clone size: NA
V gene: TRBV7-8
J gene: TRBJ2-7
CDR3 protein: CASSFRTGGRLLEQYF
CDR3 DNA: TGTGCCAGCAGCTTCCGGACAGGGGGTCGTTTATTGGAGCAGTACTTC

D gene: TRBD1
clone size: NA
V gene: TRBV4-2
J gene: TRBJ2-7
CDR3 protein: CASSQGPGQGLYEQYF
CDR3 DNA: TGTGCCAGCAGCCAAGGACCGGGACAGGGGCTCTACGAGCAGTACTTC

D gene: NA
clone size: NA
V gene: TRBV5-4
J gene: TRBJ2-1
CDR3 protein: CASSLGGGRANEQFF
CDR3 DNA: TGTGCCAGCAGCTTGGGGGGCGGTAGGGCCAATGAGCAGTTCTTC

D gene: NA
clone size: NA
V gene: TRBV27
J gene: TRBJ2-7
CDR3 protein: CASSFGGDGTYEQYF
CDR3 DNA: TGTGCCAGCAGTTTTGGTGGAGACGGCACCTACGAGCAGTACTTC

D gene: NA
clone size: NA
V gene: TRBV19
J gene: TRBJ2-7
CDR3 protein: CASSPLQGSEQYF
CDR3 DNA: TGTGCCAGTAGTCCCCTTCAGGGAAGCGAGCAGTACTTC

D gene: NA
clone size: NA
V gene: TRBV2
J gene: TRBJ2-7
CDR3 protein: CASRGDTNYEQYF
CDR3 DNA: TGTGCCAGCAGGGGGGACACCAACTACGAGCAGTACTTC

D gene: NA
clone size: few
V gene: TRBV25-1
J gene: TRBJ2-5
CDR3 protein: CASSTYGGLNQETQYF
CDR3 DNA: TGTGCCAGCAGTACCTATGGGGGACTTAACCAAGAGACCCAGTACTTC

D gene: NA
clone size: NA
V gene: TRBV11-3
J gene: TRBJ1-5
CDR3 protein: CASSLYRVKNQPQHF
CDR3 DNA: TGTGCCAGCAGCTTGTACAGGGTGAAAAATCAGCCCCAGCATTTT

D gene: NA
clone size: NA
V gene: TRBV9
J gene: TRBJ1-1
CDR3 protein: CASSVEGLNTEAFF
CDR3 DNA: TGTGCCAGCAGCGTAGAGGGGCTGAACACTGAAGCTTTCTTT

D gene: TRBD1
clone size: NA
V gene: TRBV27
J gene: TRBJ1-2
CDR3 protein: CASSPTWGQGAGGYTF
CDR3 DNA: TGTGCCAGCAGCCCCACCTGGGGACAGGGGGCCGGGGGCTACACCTTC

D gene: NA
clone size: few
V gene: TRBV30
J gene: TRBJ1-1
CDR3 protein: CAWSVGGHTEAFF
CDR3 DNA: TGTGCCTGGAGTGTGGGGGGGCATACTGAAGCTTTCTTT

D gene: NA
clone size: few
V gene: TRBV7-8
J gene: TRBJ2-7
CDR3 protein: CASSLEGIVREYEQYF
CDR3 DNA: TGTGCCAGCAGCTTAGAGGGGATTGTACGAGAATACGAGCAGTACTTC

D gene: TRBD1
clone size: NA
V gene: TRBV7-9
J gene: TRBJ1-3
CDR3 protein: CASSLAPGQGTGNTIYF
CDR3 DNA: TGTGCCAGCAGCTTAGCGCCCGGACAGGGAACTGGAAACACCATATATTTT

D gene: NA
clone size: NA
V gene: TRBV9
J gene: TRBJ2-1
CDR3 protein: CASSVGQALFNEQFF
CDR3 DNA: TGTGCCAGCAGCGTAGGCCAAGCGCTTTTCAATGAGCAGTTCTTC

D gene: TRBD1
clone size: NA
V gene: TRBV28
J gene: TRBJ1-4
CDR3 protein: CASSIQGKTTNEKLFF
CDR3 DNA: TGTGCCAGCAGTATACAGGGGAAGACAACTAATGAAAAACTGTTTTTT

D gene: NA
clone size: few
V gene: TRBV5-6
J gene: TRBJ1-2
CDR3 protein: CASSLGTGTLYGYTF
CDR3 DNA: TGTGCCAGCAGCTTGGGTACCGGGACTCTCTATGGCTACACCTTC

D gene: TRBD1
clone size: NA
V gene: TRBV7-2
J gene: TRBJ2-1
CDR3 protein: CASSSGTGLNEQFF
CDR3 DNA: TGTGCCAGCAGCTCGGGGACAGGGTTAAATGAGCAGTTCTTC

D gene: NA
clone size: NA
V gene: TRBV19
J gene: TRBJ1-1
CDR3 protein: CASSISGAATEAFF
CDR3 DNA: TGTGCCAGTAGTATTAGTGGCGCGGCCACTGAAGCTTTCTTT

D gene: NA
clone size: NA
V gene: TRBV19
J gene: TRBJ1-6
CDR3 protein: CASSIAAGRNSPLHF
CDR3 DNA: TGTGCCAGTAGTATTGCGGCAGGGAGGAATTCACCCCTCCACTTT

D gene: NA
clone size: NA
V gene: TRBV30
J gene: TRBJ1-1
CDR3 protein: CAWSNRNEAFF
CDR3 DNA: TGTGCCTGGAGTAATCGTAATGAAGCTTTCTTT

D gene: TRBD1
clone size: few
V gene: TRBV29-1
J gene: TRBJ1-5
CDR3 protein: CSVTQGASNQPQHF
CDR3 DNA: TGCAGCGTTACTCAGGGGGCGAGCAATCAGCCCCAGCATTTT

D gene: TRBD1
clone size: few
V gene: TRBV6-5
J gene: TRBJ1-2
CDR3 protein: CASSYGTGSNYGYTF
CDR3 DNA: TGTGCCAGCAGTTACGGGACAGGGTCTAACTATGGCTACACCTTC